The 7 T cell receptor beta chains presented below share a single source sample, sequenced in a study of blood T cell repertoires in COVID-19. The data were produced by immunoSEQ multiplex PCR, yet TCRdb's version contains in-frame clones alone and is incomplete. The sample holds some 270,000 clones, about 85% seen once. Sequenced: peripheral blood. These receptor sequences come from a human donor with COVID-19, enrolled during active disease. The donor label of this sample is uncertain.

The rearrangement links TRBV13 to TRBJ2-3, with D tentatively TRBD1 (6 bases). Trimming cost V 1 base and J 3 bases, with 11 bases left between them. CDR1 and CDR2 (germline): PRHDT, FYEKMQ (reference sequence). This CDR3 is built from 15 residues. The chain's CDR3 is CASSLVQGWTDTQYF. CDR3 DNA: TGTGCCAGCAGCTTAGTCCAGGGGTGGACAGATACGCAGTATTTT.

The chain carries TRBV9 and TRBJ1-3; 9 bases fit TRBD1. CDR1 and CDR2 (germline): SGDLS, YYNGEE. CDR3 length: 18 amino acids. Losses at the gene ends were 4 bases for V and 3 bases for J; bases not matched to a gene: 14. Here the CDR3 DNA reads TGTGCCAGCAGCCAAGCCACAGGGGGCGCGTTTGTTGGAAACACCATATATTTT. This gives the protein CASSQATGGAFVGNTIYF.

Only one count was recorded for this clone. This specimen includes other DNA sequences encoding the same CDR3. The chain links TRBV5-5 to TRBJ1-5; no clear D gene. The CDR3 consists of 14 residues. V lost 0 bases, J lost 2 bases, and 6 bases lay in between. Germline CDR1 and CDR2: SGHKS and YYEKEE (reference sequence). For the CDR3, the DNA is TGTGCCAGCAGCTTGGGGGCCGGCAATCAGCCCCAGCATTTT. This translates into CASSLGAGNQPQHF.

The rearrangement joins TRBV6-5 to TRBJ1-5, with no clear D. The V gene's germline CDR1 is MNHEY and CDR2 SVGAGI. The V and J ends lost 8 bases and 1 base respectively, with 9 bases between them. The CDR3 totals 13 residues. The CDR3 nucleotides read TGTGCCAGCCTGGAGGACAGCAATCAGCCCCAGCATTTT. It encodes CASLEDSNQPQHF.

This clone was counted a single time. The rearrangement joins TRBV15 to TRBJ2-2; D is uncertain. The CDR3 loop spans 16 amino acids. Trimming cost V 3 bases and J 0 bases, with 11 bases left between them. Germline CDR1 is LNHNV and CDR2 is YYDKDF (reference sequence). CDR3 loop: CATSRALFANTGELFF. The CDR3 DNA reads as TGTGCCACCAGCAGGGCCTTATTCGCGAACACCGGGGAGCTGTTTTTT.

The chain carries TRBV7-9 and TRBJ2-1; a weak D match, TRBD2 (6 bases). The CDR3 covers 13 residues. The V gene lost 9 bases and the J gene lost 1 base, with 10 bases spanning the gap. The germline gives CDR1 SEHNR, CDR2 FQNEAQ (reference sequence). In nucleotides, the CDR3 is TGTGCCAGTTGGCGGGGTTCCTACAATGAGCAGTTCTTC. Translating gives CASWRGSYNEQFF. Filled out from reference TRBV7-9 and TRBJ2-1, the complete variable domain reads DTGVSQNPRHKITKRGQNVTFRCDPISEHNRLYWYRQTLGQGPEFLTYFQNEAQLEKSRLLSDRFSAERPKGSFSTLEIQRTEQGDSAMYLCASWRGSYNEQFFGPGTRLTVL.

This chain links TRBV7-2 with TRBJ1-1, with D possibly TRBD1 on 6 matching bases. The CDR3 has 13 amino acids. Between the trimmed V and J ends, which lost 2 bases and 7 bases, there was a span of 11 bases. The germline CDR1 and CDR2 sequences are SGHTA and FQGNSA. CDR3 sequence: CASSLLGGGEAFF. The CDR3 coding sequence is TGTGCCAGCAGCTTATTAGGGGGTGGTGAAGCTTTCTTT.